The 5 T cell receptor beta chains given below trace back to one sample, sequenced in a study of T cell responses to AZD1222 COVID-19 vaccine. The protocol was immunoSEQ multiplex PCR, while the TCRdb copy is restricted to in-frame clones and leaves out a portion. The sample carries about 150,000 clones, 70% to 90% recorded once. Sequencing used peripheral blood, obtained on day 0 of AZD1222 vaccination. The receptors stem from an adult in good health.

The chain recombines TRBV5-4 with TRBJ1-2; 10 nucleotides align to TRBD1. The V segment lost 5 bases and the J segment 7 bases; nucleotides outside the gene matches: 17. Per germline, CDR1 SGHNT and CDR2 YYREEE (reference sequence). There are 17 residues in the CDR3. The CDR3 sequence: CASSSPVGDRGVSGYTF. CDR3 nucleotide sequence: TGTGCCAGCAGTTCCCCCGTGGGGGACAGGGGAGTCAGTGGCTACACCTTC.

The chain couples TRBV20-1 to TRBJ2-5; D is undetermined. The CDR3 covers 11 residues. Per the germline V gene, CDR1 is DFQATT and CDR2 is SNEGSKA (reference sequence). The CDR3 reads CGIGSKETQYF. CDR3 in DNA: TGCGGGATCGGATCGAAAGAGACCCAGTACTTC.

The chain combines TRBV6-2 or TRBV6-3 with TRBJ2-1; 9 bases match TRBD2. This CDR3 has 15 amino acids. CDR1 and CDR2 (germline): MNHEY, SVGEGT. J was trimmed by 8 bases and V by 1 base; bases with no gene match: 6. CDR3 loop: CASSYYGSGSDEQFF. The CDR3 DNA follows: TGTGCCAGCAGTTACTACGGTAGCGGGAGCGATGAGCAGTTCTTC.

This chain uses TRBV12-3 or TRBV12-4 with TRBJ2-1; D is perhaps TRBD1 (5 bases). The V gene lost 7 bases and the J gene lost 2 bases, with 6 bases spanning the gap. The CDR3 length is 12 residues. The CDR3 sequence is CASKTAYNEQFF. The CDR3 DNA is TGTGCCAGCAAGACAGCCTACAATGAGCAGTTCTTC.

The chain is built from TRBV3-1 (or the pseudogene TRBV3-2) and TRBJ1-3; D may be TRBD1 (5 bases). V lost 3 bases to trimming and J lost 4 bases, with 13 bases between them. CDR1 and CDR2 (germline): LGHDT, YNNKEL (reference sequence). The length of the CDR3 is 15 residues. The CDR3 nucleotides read TGTGCCAGCAGCCAGGGGACCGCGGGAGGAAACACCATATATTTT. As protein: CASSQGTAGGNTIYF.